The rows below give T cell receptor beta chains drawn from one sample of a study of molecular identifiers for immune sequencing clone quantification. MiXCR, applied by TCRdb to the PCR reads, yields one record per CDR3 protein. The sample has approximately 680,000 distinct CDR3 sequences; roughly 27% are singletons. The sample comprised naive CD8+ T cells from blood, with Jurkat cell RNA spiked in. Receptor source: a human donor in good health. Some libraries in this study had Jurkat cell RNA spiked in. The CDR3 runs from the conserved cysteine through the conserved F or W. Each record gives: J gene, V gene, clone size, D gene, CDR3 DNA, CDR3 protein. A D gene is named only where the DNA matches it firmly. The size field is filled for only some rows; it gives once, few, many or a size class.

j_gene: TRBJ1-5
v_gene: TRBV6-2/TRBV6-3
abundance: many
d_gene: TRBD1
CDR3nt: TGTGCCAGCAGTTACACCTATACAGGGGCGGCTGATCAGCCCCAGCATTTT
CDR3aa: CASSYTYTGAADQPQHF

j_gene: TRBJ2-4
v_gene: TRBV6-1
abundance: few
d_gene: NA
CDR3nt: TGTGCCAGCAGTGAAAATTGGGTAGCCAAAAACATTCAGTACTTC
CDR3aa: CASSENWVAKNIQYF

j_gene: TRBJ2-3
v_gene: TRBV28
abundance: many
d_gene: NA
CDR3nt: TGTGCCAGCACCTCCCGGGCTAGCGATTACACAGATACGCAGTATTTT
CDR3aa: CASTSRASDYTDTQYF

j_gene: TRBJ2-2
v_gene: TRBV30
abundance: many
d_gene: NA
CDR3nt: TGTGCCTGGAGCCCGGACGGGGAGCTGTTTTTT
CDR3aa: CAWSPDGELFF

j_gene: TRBJ1-5
v_gene: TRBV18
abundance: NA
d_gene: NA
CDR3nt: TGTGCCAGCTCACCACTGGGTGATCAGCCCCAGCGTTTT
CDR3aa: CASSPLGDQPQRF

j_gene: TRBJ1-1
v_gene: TRBV20-1
abundance: many
d_gene: NA
CDR3nt: TGCAGTGCTAGTCCTTACTTGCTGAACACTGAAGCTTTCTTT
CDR3aa: CSASPYLLNTEAFF

j_gene: TRBJ1-2
v_gene: TRBV27
abundance: many
d_gene: TRBD1
CDR3nt: TGTGCCAGCAGTTTTGGGACAGGGGACCCCTCTGGCTACACCTTC
CDR3aa: CASSFGTGDPSGYTF

j_gene: TRBJ1-1
v_gene: TRBV6-2/TRBV6-3
abundance: many
d_gene: NA
CDR3nt: TGTGCCAGCAGTTATCCCCCTGAAGCTTTCTTT
CDR3aa: CASSYPPEAFF

j_gene: TRBJ2-7
v_gene: TRBV27
abundance: NA
d_gene: NA
CDR3nt: TGTGCCCGCAGTTCGGGGCTAACGCCCTACGAGCAGTACTTC
CDR3aa: CARSSGLTPYEQYF

j_gene: TRBJ1-3
v_gene: TRBV29-1
abundance: many
d_gene: NA
CDR3nt: TGCAGCGTTGTGAGCTACGGAAACACCATATATTTT
CDR3aa: CSVVSYGNTIYF

j_gene: TRBJ2-1
v_gene: TRBV20-1
abundance: few
d_gene: NA
CDR3nt: TGCAGTGCGTTTGGGACGGGATCACCGTCGGATGAGCAGTTCTTC
CDR3aa: CSAFGTGSPSDEQFF

j_gene: TRBJ2-1
v_gene: TRBV6-5
abundance: NA
d_gene: TRBD2
CDR3nt: TGTGCCAGCAGAGGACTAGCGGGGGGTGATAACAATGAGCAGTTCTTC
CDR3aa: CASRGLAGGDNNEQFF

j_gene: TRBJ2-1
v_gene: TRBV30
abundance: NA
d_gene: TRBD2
CDR3nt: TGTGCCTGGAGGGGAGGGAAACTTCCCAATGAGCAGTTCTTC
CDR3aa: CAWRGGKLPNEQFF

j_gene: TRBJ1-2
v_gene: TRBV6-2/TRBV6-3
abundance: NA
d_gene: NA
CDR3nt: TGTGCCAGCAGTTACGACGCAGGAGATTATGGCTACCCCTTC
CDR3aa: CASSYDAGDYGYPF

j_gene: TRBJ2-3
v_gene: TRBV12-3/TRBV12-4
abundance: NA
d_gene: NA
CDR3nt: TGTGCCAGCAGTTTTTTGGCTGGTGATTATAGCACAGATACGCAGTATTTT
CDR3aa: CASSFLAGDYSTDTQYF

j_gene: TRBJ2-3
v_gene: TRBV24-1
abundance: NA
d_gene: TRBD1
CDR3nt: TGTGCCACCAGTGGCGCCGGGACAGGAGCCCCAGATACGCAGTATTTT
CDR3aa: CATSGAGTGAPDTQYF

j_gene: TRBJ1-4
v_gene: TRBV27
abundance: many
d_gene: NA
CDR3nt: TGTGCCAGCAGTTTATCTGGGTCAACTAATGAAAAACTGTTTTTT
CDR3aa: CASSLSGSTNEKLFF

j_gene: TRBJ2-5
v_gene: TRBV28
abundance: many
d_gene: TRBD2
CDR3nt: TGTGCCAGCAGGCCCCTTACCGGGGGGGGGCCCCAAGAGACCCAGTACTTC
CDR3aa: CASRPLTGGGPQETQYF

j_gene: TRBJ1-5
v_gene: TRBV11-2
abundance: many
d_gene: NA
CDR3nt: TGTGCCAGCAGCTTAGCGGGGGCTAATGCGGTAAGCAATCAGCCCCAGCATTTT
CDR3aa: CASSLAGANAVSNQPQHF

j_gene: TRBJ2-7
v_gene: TRBV27
abundance: NA
d_gene: NA
CDR3nt: TGTGCCAGCAGAGGGCTCGGCGGCGAGCAGTACTTC
CDR3aa: CASRGLGGEQYF

j_gene: TRBJ2-3
v_gene: TRBV7-3
abundance: NA
d_gene: NA
CDR3nt: TGTGCCAGCAGCCGCGTGGGGCAGGGGACAGATACGCAGTATTTT
CDR3aa: CASSRVGQGTDTQYF

j_gene: TRBJ2-7
v_gene: TRBV4-1
abundance: many
d_gene: NA
CDR3nt: TGCGCCAGCAGCCAAGTGGGTTCTACCGAGCAGTACTTC
CDR3aa: CASSQVGSTEQYF

j_gene: TRBJ2-7
v_gene: TRBV7-9
abundance: NA
d_gene: NA
CDR3nt: TGTGCCAGCGGCTCCCTAGGGGGGGACTCGCCCCTCTACGAGCAGTACTTC
CDR3aa: CASGSLGGDSPLYEQYF

j_gene: TRBJ2-7
v_gene: TRBV27
abundance: NA
d_gene: TRBD2
CDR3nt: TGTGCCAGCAGCAGCTCCCTAGCGGCGGGTTCCTACGAGCAGTACTTC
CDR3aa: CASSSSLAAGSYEQYF

j_gene: TRBJ2-1
v_gene: TRBV2
abundance: few
d_gene: TRBD2
CDR3nt: TGTGCCAGCAGAACACTAGCGGGCTTAGAGCAGTTCTTC
CDR3aa: CASRTLAGLEQFF

j_gene: TRBJ1-5
v_gene: TRBV6-2/TRBV6-3
abundance: few
d_gene: NA
CDR3nt: TGTGCCAGCAGTTACTCGATGGGGTCGCGGGGCTGGGGCAATCAGCCCCAGCATTTT
CDR3aa: CASSYSMGSRGWGNQPQHF

j_gene: TRBJ2-5
v_gene: TRBV5-6
abundance: many
d_gene: NA
CDR3nt: TGTGCCAGCAGCTGGGAGGTAGACGGCCTGGAGACCCAGTACTTC
CDR3aa: CASSWEVDGLETQYF

j_gene: TRBJ1-3
v_gene: TRBV30
abundance: few
d_gene: NA
CDR3nt: TGTGCCTGGAGGCAATTTGGAAACACCATATATTTT
CDR3aa: CAWRQFGNTIYF

j_gene: TRBJ2-7
v_gene: TRBV4-3
abundance: few
d_gene: TRBD1
CDR3nt: TGCGCCAGCAGCTCGGGACAGGGGTACGCGCAGTACTTC
CDR3aa: CASSSGQGYAQYF

j_gene: TRBJ2-3
v_gene: TRBV7-3
abundance: many
d_gene: NA
CDR3nt: TGTGCCAGCAGCTTAGTACGGGATCGGGATACGCAGTATTTT
CDR3aa: CASSLVRDRDTQYF

j_gene: TRBJ1-2
v_gene: TRBV28
abundance: few
d_gene: NA
CDR3nt: TGTGCCAGCTATAGGGGCCCTGGCTACACCTTC
CDR3aa: CASYRGPGYTF

j_gene: TRBJ2-2
v_gene: TRBV10-1
abundance: NA
d_gene: TRBD1
CDR3nt: TGCGCCAGTAAAGACAGGGTCGGGAAGGCCGGGGAGCTGTTTTTT
CDR3aa: CASKDRVGKAGELFF

j_gene: TRBJ2-1
v_gene: TRBV21-1
abundance: few
d_gene: NA
CDR3nt: TGTGCCAGCGGCAACGGCCGCCTCGCTAGCGGGGGGGTACCCCTCCTAAATAATGAGCAGTTCTTC
CDR3aa: CASGNGRLASGGVPLLNNEQFF

j_gene: TRBJ1-1
v_gene: TRBV27
abundance: many
d_gene: TRBD1
CDR3nt: TGTGCCAGCAGTTTAGAGGGGGCGAGTTCTGAAGCTTTCTTT
CDR3aa: CASSLEGASSEAFF

j_gene: TRBJ2-5
v_gene: TRBV7-6
abundance: NA
d_gene: NA
CDR3nt: TGTGCCAGCAGCTTAGCGATGGGAGAACCTCAAGAGACCCAGTACTTC
CDR3aa: CASSLAMGEPQETQYF

j_gene: TRBJ2-7
v_gene: TRBV5-1
abundance: many
d_gene: TRBD2
CDR3nt: TGCGCCAGCAGCTTGGTTGGTAGCGGGGGGTACGAGCAGTACTTC
CDR3aa: CASSLVGSGGYEQYF

j_gene: TRBJ2-7
v_gene: TRBV27
abundance: NA
d_gene: NA
CDR3nt: TGTGCCAGCAGTTTTTTAGGGACAAACTACGAGCAGTACTTC
CDR3aa: CASSFLGTNYEQYF

j_gene: TRBJ2-2
v_gene: TRBV19
abundance: NA
d_gene: TRBD1
CDR3nt: TGTGCCAGTAATCCAGGGGGCGCCGGGGAGCTGTTTTTT
CDR3aa: CASNPGGAGELFF

j_gene: TRBJ2-3
v_gene: TRBV20-1
abundance: NA
d_gene: TRBD1
CDR3nt: TGCAGTGCTAGAATGGGGGACAGCTACCTATACACAGATACGCAGTATTTT
CDR3aa: CSARMGDSYLYTDTQYF

j_gene: TRBJ2-2
v_gene: TRBV4-3
abundance: many
d_gene: TRBD2
CDR3nt: TGCGCCAGCAGCCTCCAGGGGACTAGTGCCGGGGAGCTGTTTTTT
CDR3aa: CASSLQGTSAGELFF

j_gene: TRBJ1-2
v_gene: TRBV14
abundance: many
d_gene: NA
CDR3nt: TGTGCCAGCAGCCATTCTTCAGACATCTATGGCTACACCTTC
CDR3aa: CASSHSSDIYGYTF

j_gene: TRBJ2-5
v_gene: TRBV19
abundance: NA
d_gene: NA
CDR3nt: TGTGCCAGTAGTAGGAGACCCTCTTGGCTAGAGACCCAGTACTTC
CDR3aa: CASSRRPSWLETQYF

j_gene: TRBJ2-5
v_gene: TRBV5-3
abundance: NA
d_gene: NA
CDR3nt: TGTGCCAGGGGGGATCCTGAGACCCAGTACTTC
CDR3aa: CARGDPETQYF

j_gene: TRBJ1-1
v_gene: TRBV27
abundance: NA
d_gene: NA
CDR3nt: TGTGCCAGCAGTCCGACAGTCAACAATGAAGCTTTCTTT
CDR3aa: CASSPTVNNEAFF

j_gene: TRBJ2-5
v_gene: TRBV20-1
abundance: NA
d_gene: TRBD2
CDR3nt: TGCAGTGCTAGAGATAAGACTAGCTGGGTCGAGACCCAGTACTTC
CDR3aa: CSARDKTSWVETQYF

j_gene: TRBJ2-3
v_gene: TRBV27
abundance: many
d_gene: NA
CDR3nt: TGTGCCAGCAGTTTAAGTGTAGGGAGCACAGATACGCAGTATTTT
CDR3aa: CASSLSVGSTDTQYF

j_gene: TRBJ1-5
v_gene: TRBV6-2/TRBV6-3
abundance: many
d_gene: NA
CDR3nt: TGTGCCAGCAGCTCCGGGACTAGCAATCAGCCCCAGCATTTT
CDR3aa: CASSSGTSNQPQHF

j_gene: TRBJ1-1
v_gene: TRBV7-9
abundance: many
d_gene: TRBD1
CDR3nt: TGTGCCAGCAGCTCACAGGGGCCCATGAACACTGAAGCTTTCTTT
CDR3aa: CASSSQGPMNTEAFF

j_gene: TRBJ1-1
v_gene: TRBV4-1
abundance: many
d_gene: NA
CDR3nt: TGCGCCAGCAGCCAAGGTTGGGGGGGGTTCGCCACTGAAGCTTTCTTT
CDR3aa: CASSQGWGGFATEAFF

j_gene: TRBJ2-7
v_gene: TRBV27
abundance: few
d_gene: NA
CDR3nt: TGTGCCAGCAGTTTAGGACAAAGGGGTACCTACGAGCAGTACTTC
CDR3aa: CASSLGQRGTYEQYF

j_gene: TRBJ2-1
v_gene: TRBV27
abundance: many
d_gene: TRBD2
CDR3nt: TGTGCCAGCAGTCCTTCGGGACTAGCGGGAGTCAGGGATGAGCAGTTCTTC
CDR3aa: CASSPSGLAGVRDEQFF